This T cell receptor beta chain was sequenced for a study of T cell responses to AZD1222 COVID-19 vaccine (dated by TCRdb to about 2021). For the wider study: AZD1222 recipients whose second dose came at about 4 weeks and those whose second dose came at about 12 weeks were combined into one group, since spike-specific TCR depth and breadth did not differ between the two schedules. TCR sequencing was performed for more than 230 trial participants, of whom about 200 were given two doses of AZD1222 and around 25 were given two doses of MenACWY control vaccine. Trial participants were enrolled by age into subgroups of 18-55, 56-69 and 70-plus years, and around 140, 26 and 57 TCR-sequenced participants, respectively, were included in these subgroups.

In light of the paper, this sample's time point label describes: baseline before first vaccination. The vaccinee samples were drawn from two UK trials, COV001 and COV002, one of which was a single-blind randomized controlled phase 2/3 trial testing AZD1222 (ChAdOx1 nCoV-19) in healthy adults. For TCRbeta chain sequencing, PBMC samples were collected from trial participants at day 0 and at day 28 after the second dose. The paper's findings and limits, for the study overall: CD4 TCRs associated with the vaccine covered the entire spike protein, and the dominant responses were in regions 160-218 and 743-854. Because no day 14 peak-response samples were available, the repertoires could be characterized only after the peak T cell response. Epitopes outside the regions mutated in the B.1.351 and B.1.1.7 variants were reportedly recognized by nearly half of the unique spike-specific TCRs. Only 5 to 7 AZD1222 recipients were SARS-CoV-2 seropositive at baseline, limiting conclusions about previously exposed vaccinees. A significant rise in spike-specific TCR breadth and depth was observed after two AZD1222 doses relative to day 0 and relative to MenACWY recipients. The 56-69-year group was small, and its depth increase did not reach significance, likely because of low power. Participants were mostly white British and included more females than males, and it was suggested by the authors that clonal diversity may have been underestimated.

Via the germline V gene (reference sequence), CDR1 is LNHDA and CDR2 SQIVND. The CDR3 runs 15 residues from the cysteine to the phenylalanine. The CDR3 DNA has 45 bases and is translated from base 1. V is clipped by 4 bases and J by 0 bases, and the sequence between their germline boundaries is 12 bases long. The CDR3 regions of human TCRbeta chains were analyzed by immunosequencing. The paper's data handling went like this. TCRs in the repertoires were matched against a reference library of SARS-CoV-2-specific TCRs that had been generated with the MIRA antigen-specificity platform. Breadth meant the fraction of unique TCRs that were SARS-CoV-2-associated, whereas depth meant the fraction of total T cells that were SARS-CoV-2-associated. Using the MIRA data, each spike-specific TCR was assigned both to the spike region to which the TCR was reactive and to a CD4 or CD8 class. Log10-transformed breadth and depth values were compared by one-way ANOVA with Sidak's multiple comparisons tests. Drawn from immuneACCESS, this table holds only the in-frame rearrangements with V and J called that TCRdb kept. Clones are partly lost; checked studies trace under half to an unresolved V gene and leave the rest unexplained. V, J and clone size were drawn from that table, and D and trimming were deduced from the DNA. This sample lists 100,000 to 150,000 clones; 85% to 90% were detected once. More than 20% of the sample is in the top ten clones.

This clone was picked up a small number of times. Its antigen has not been determined. Per-nucleotide qualities are absent, and no much larger clonotype sits a single base away. The V gene is TRBV19 and the J gene is TRBJ1-2; possibly the D gene is TRBD1, per 6 matching bases. The sequences come from peripheral blood, collected on day 0 of AZD1222 vaccination. This sequence was found in an adult in good health. The CDR3: CASSRRDITNYGYTF. The nucleotides read TGTGCCAGTAGTAGAAGGGACATAACTAACTATGGCTACACCTTC.